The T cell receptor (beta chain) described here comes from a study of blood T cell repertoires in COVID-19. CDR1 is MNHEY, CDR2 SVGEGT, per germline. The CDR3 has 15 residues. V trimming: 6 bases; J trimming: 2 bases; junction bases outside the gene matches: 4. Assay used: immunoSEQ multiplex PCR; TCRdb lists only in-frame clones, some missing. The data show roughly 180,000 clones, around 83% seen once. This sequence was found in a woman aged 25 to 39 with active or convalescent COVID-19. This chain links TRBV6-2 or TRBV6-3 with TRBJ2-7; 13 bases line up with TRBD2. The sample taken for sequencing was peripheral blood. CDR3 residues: CASSLGLAGAYEQYF. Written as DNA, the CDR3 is TGTGCCAGCAGCCTCGGACTAGCGGGAGCCTACGAGCAGTACTTC.